Described below is a single T cell receptor (beta chain) sequence and its context. This clonotype was observed a handful of times. Which antigen it targets is not known. Per-base quality was not reported, and no clone a single base away is much larger than it. These data belong to a study of T cells after yellow fever vaccination (dated by TCRdb to about 2019). Turning to the overall study: Libraries from fractions with low cell numbers were prepared with the SMART-Seq v4 Ultra Low Input RNA kit. To track T-cell clones before and after primary and booster YFV17D yellow fever vaccination, bulk TCR alpha and beta repertoires were sequenced longitudinally. Two healthy male donors made up the cohort, one aged 18 to 29 years and the other aged 30 to 40 years. Blood was collected at multiple timepoints before and after primary and secondary immunization, and bulk PBMC replicates and cell subsets were isolated.

What the work shows at the level of the full study, not this receptor alone: Because the study included only two donors, the extent to which the findings can be generalized is limited. Compared with the primary T-cell response, the secondary T-cell response was weaker but faster, peaking on day 5 rather than day 15. Most clones expanded after primary vaccination (approximately 97% of CD4 and approximately 90% of CD8) were re-detected after the booster, suggesting that broad memory maintenance occurred. A small share of clonotypes occurred in both CD4 and CD8 compartments, likely arising from convergent recombination. Computational filtering was needed because FACS-sorted repertoires could contain abundant contaminating clonotypes from the bulk population.

Synthesis of TCR cDNA relied on 5'RACE template switching, a step that introduced a universal primer site along with unique molecular identifiers. Priming of cDNA synthesis was performed from both the TCR alpha and TCR beta constant segments. Two PCR steps were used to amplify libraries, with sample barcodes and sequencing adapters being added in the second step. Sequencing of libraries was performed on Illumina HiSeq 2500 (2x100 bp) or NovaSeq (2x150 bp). Per the authors' processing: Demultiplexing of reads and collapsing into UMI consensus sequences were performed with MIGEC, and V(D)J alignment was carried out with MiXCR. Clonotypes responding to the vaccine were identified with edgeR on replicate PBMC samples, with the criteria of FDR below 0.01 and a log2 fold change above 5 up to day 15. CD4 or CD8 identity was assigned to each bulk clonotype according to whether the clonotype was present at higher abundance in the sequenced CD4 repertoire or the sequenced CD8 repertoire. TCRdb redid the processing of the public reads, applying fastp at Q25 and MiXCR, and retained in-frame beta chains. When rows share a CDR3 protein, they turn into one entry using the most common DNA and genes. TCRdb's processing, not the authors' own work, is the source of the V and J calls. The sample data list a few hundred thousand distinct CDR3 sequences, and around 6.7% of these were observed just once. Clones ranked in the top ten supply 1% to 1.2% of the sample.

Taken with the paper, the label for treatment or condition translates to: live attenuated yellow fever vaccine strain. A standard Ficoll-Paque protocol was used to isolate PBMCs from peripheral blood. Dynabeads CD4 and CD8 positive selection kits were used to isolate the CD4 and CD8 T-cell fractions. TriZol was used to extract RNA from bulk PBMCs, from CD4 and CD8 fractions, and from dextramer-positive and dextramer-negative fractions. The TCR originated in a man in his thirties or forties who received the YFV17D yellow fever vaccine. Sequences were derived from CD4+ T cells sorted from PBMCs, sampled on the day of the yellow fever booster vaccination.

The CDR3 has the sequence CASRIEAGTGGQYF. The nucleotide sequence reads TGCGCCAGCAGAATAGAGGCAGGGACGGGAGGACAGTACTTC. This sequence uses TRBV5-1 and TRBJ2-7; TRBD2 fits 7 bases in the junction. V is pruned by 5 bases and J by 10 bases, leaving 15 bases of the junction without a gene match. The germline V gene specifies SGHRS as CDR1 and YFSETQ as CDR2. From its cysteine to its phenylalanine, the CDR3 spans 14 amino acids. The only DNA kept is the CDR3, 42 bases in frame from the first base.